This T cell receptor (beta chain) derives from a study of T cell changes during pregnancy in multiple sclerosis. V shed 2 bases and J 8 bases; nucleotides not matched to a gene: 7. CDR1 and CDR2 from the germline V gene are MNHNY and SVGAGI (reference sequence). There are 15 residues in the CDR3. Method: immunoSEQ multiplex PCR; TCRdb's copy keeps in-frame clones and lacks some. The sample has approximately 69,000 clones, around 94% seen once; the top ten hold about 0.61%. The rearrangement joins TRBV6-6 to TRBJ1-3; 9 bases line up with TRBD1. This TCR derives from a female donor with multiple sclerosis, enrolled in a pregnancy study. The sample consisted of peripheral blood, taken in the third trimester of pregnancy. The CDR3 DNA reads TGTGCCAGCAGTTACAGGACAGGGGCGGTTGACACCATATATTTT. It translates to CASSYRTGAVDTIYF.